The 20 T cell receptor beta chains in this list originate from one sample, sequenced in a study of OX40 agonist ivuxolimab in advanced cancers. The method was immunoSEQ multiplex PCR; TCRdb's version includes in-frame clones alone and lacks a portion of them. In the table there are more than 55,000 clones, about nine tenths of which are singletons. This specimen consisted of CD4+ or CD8+ T cells sorted from blood, obtained in a trial of the OX40 agonist ivuxolimab. These receptors all come from an adult with an advanced solid tumor such as melanoma, head and neck, liver or kidney cancer.

V usage is TRBV11-2 and J usage is TRBJ2-5; 8 nucleotides align to TRBD2. With 11 bases clipped from V and 5 bases from J, the junction kept 10 bases outside the gene matches. The CDR3 has 13 residues. The germline V gene encodes CDR1 SGHAT and CDR2 FQNNGV. The CDR3 sequence: CAGARGGLETQYF. CDR3 nucleotides: TGTGCCGGGGCGCGCGGGGGGCTGGAGACCCAGTACTTC. Using reference TRBV11-2 and TRBJ2-5 for the parts outside the CDR3, the full variable domain is EAGVAQSPRYKIIEKRQSVAFWCNPISGHATLYWYQQILGQGPKLLIQFQNNGVVDDSQLPKDRFSAERLKGVDSTLKIQPAKLEDSAVYLCAGARGGLETQYFGPGTRLLVL.

The chain has TRBV5-1 and TRBJ2-7, with D possibly called TRBD1 or TRBD2 (6 bases each). Germline CDR1 and CDR2: SGHRS and YFSETQ. This CDR3 has 13 amino acids. With 2 bases removed from V and 7 bases from J, the gap between germline ends came to 13 bases. Here the CDR3 reads CASSFWGAGEQYF. The CDR3 DNA reads TGCGCCAGCAGCTTTTGGGGGGCGGGTGAGCAGTACTTC.

The chain joins TRBV6-6 to TRBJ2-7; no clear D. Trimming removed 8 bases at V and 1 base at J, with 3 bases between. The CDR3 extends over 10 amino acids. The germline V gene encodes CDR1 MNHNY and CDR2 SVGAGI (reference sequence). The CDR3 sequence is CASGSYEQYF. CDR3 coding DNA: TGTGCCAGCGGTTCCTACGAGCAGTACTTC.

This sequence joins TRBV5-1 and TRBJ1-1, with D unresolved. Trimming took off 0 bases at V and 7 bases at J, with 4 bases between the two ends. The CDR3 runs to 11 residues. CDR1 SGHRS and CDR2 YFSETQ come from the germline V gene. In nucleotides, the CDR3 is TGCGCCAGCAGCTTGGGGGATGAAGCTTTCTTT. Its translation is CASSLGDEAFF.

The chain couples TRBV5-1 to TRBJ2-7; D possibly matches TRBD1 or TRBD2 (5 bases each). Per the germline V gene, CDR1 is SGHRS and CDR2 is YFSETQ. Trimming shortened V by 2 bases and J by 3 bases, and 9 bases separated the two germline ends. The CDR3 totals 13 residues. CDR3 DNA sequence: TGCGCCAGCAGCTTATGGGACGGCTACGAGCAGTACTTC. It is translated as CASSLWDGYEQYF.

The V and J genes are TRBV6-6 and TRBJ2-7, with a possible D match to TRBD2 (5 bases). The ends were cut back, 2 bases at V and 3 bases at J, with 14 bases in the middle. This CDR3 spans 15 amino acids. Per the germline V gene, CDR1 is MNHNY and CDR2 is SVGAGI (reference sequence). The CDR3 region is CASSYLFAGGYEQYF. In nucleotides, the CDR3 is TGTGCCAGCAGTTACCTCTTCGCGGGCGGCTACGAGCAGTACTTC.

This chain joins TRBV18 and TRBJ2-7; possibly TRBD1 for D (6 bases). The ends were cut back, 3 bases at V and 2 bases at J, with 14 bases in the middle. CDR1 is KGHSH, CDR2 LQKENI, per germline. The CDR3 runs to 15 residues. The CDR3 here is CASSPTTGSAYEQYF. The CDR3 nucleotides read TGTGCCAGCTCACCTACGACAGGTTCAGCCTACGAGCAGTACTTC.

The J gene is TRBJ1-2, the V gene TRBV6-6; D is ambiguous. V dropped 4 bases and J dropped 0 bases, with 12 bases sitting between them. There are 15 residues in the CDR3. The germline V gene has CDR1 MNHNY and CDR2 SVGAGI (reference sequence). The CDR3 protein is CASSFVPLSNYGYTF. The CDR3 DNA reads as TGTGCCAGCAGTTTCGTTCCACTTTCTAACTATGGCTACACCTTC.

This sequence joins TRBV6-4 and TRBJ1-1; D not resolved. The CDR3 is made up of 14 amino acids. The germline V and J ends were trimmed by 3 bases and 2 bases, with 10 bases remaining between them. Per the germline V gene, CDR1 is MRHNA and CDR2 is SNTAGT. For the CDR3, the DNA is TGTGCCAGCAGTGATGGACGGGCCAACACTGAAGCTTTCTTT. Translating gives CASSDGRANTEAFF.

The rearrangement joins TRBV5-1 to TRBJ2-3, with D uncertain. Trimming shortened V by 0 bases and J by 0 bases, and 11 bases separated the two germline ends. CDR1 and CDR2 from the germline V gene are SGHRS and YFSETQ. CDR3 length: 16 residues. This CDR3 is CASSLALAKSTDTQYF. The CDR3 DNA is TGCGCCAGCAGCTTGGCCTTGGCCAAGAGCACAGATACGCAGTATTTT.

This chain joins TRBV5-1 and TRBJ1-4; TRBD1 agrees at 8 bases. Trimming took 5 bases from V and 8 from J; bases not matched to a gene: 8. CDR1 is SGHRS, CDR2 YFSETQ, per germline. CDR3 length: 14 amino acids. CDR3 protein: CASSLDRGEEKLFF. The CDR3 DNA is TGCGCCAGCAGTCTCGACAGGGGAGAGGAAAAACTGTTTTTT.

The chain carries TRBV27 and TRBJ1-2, with 9 bases matching TRBD1. This CDR3 is 14 amino acids long. The V gene's germline CDR1 is MNHEY and CDR2 SMNVEV (reference sequence). With 3 bases clipped from V and 8 bases from J, the junction kept 7 bases outside the gene matches. CDR3 DNA sequence: TGTGCCAGCAGTTTTTCCGGGACAGGGTACGGCTACACCTTC. Protein sequence: CASSFSGTGYGYTF.

V gene TRBV7-2 combines with J gene TRBJ1-2, with D possibly being TRBD1 (5 bases). Trimming stripped 5 bases from V and 4 bases from J, with 14 bases between. Germline V gene lookup returns CDR1 SGHTA and CDR2 FQGNSA. CDR3 length: 14 amino acids. CDR3 DNA: TGTGCCAGCAGCCGTGGCGGGGGTACCTATGGCTACACCTTC. Translated, it gives CASSRGGGTYGYTF.

This clone was seen once. This sequence joins TRBV7-2 and TRBJ1-4; 7 nucleotides match TRBD1. The CDR3 consists of 14 residues. Trimming removed 5 bases from V and 6 bases from J; junction bases left unmatched: 6. Germline CDR1 and CDR2: SGHTA and FQGNSA. The CDR3 coding sequence is TGTGCCAGCAGCGAGACAGGGTGGGATGAAAAACTGTTTTTT. Amino acid sequence: CASSETGWDEKLFF.

V gene TRBV9 combines with J gene TRBJ1-2; D is unresolved. Germline loops: CDR1 SGDLS, CDR2 YYNGEE. The V end was cut by 4 bases, the J end by 2 bases, with 12 bases between. The CDR3 consists of 14 residues. CDR3 DNA sequence: TGTGCCAGCAGCTCCCTAGCCGCAAACTATGGCTACACCTTC. This sequence encodes CASSSLAANYGYTF. The variable domain in full, completed from reference TRBV9 and TRBJ1-2, reads DSGVTQTPKHLITATGQRVTLRCSPRSGDLSVYWYQQSLDQGLQFLIQYYNGEERAKGNILERFSAQQFPDLHSELNLSSLELGDSALYFCASSSLAANYGYTFGSGTRLTVV.

The chain has TRBV5-1 and TRBJ1-6; no definite D call. CDR3 length: 13 residues. The V end lost 2 bases, the J end lost 9 bases, and 9 bases lay between the germline ends. Germline V gives CDR1 SGHRS, CDR2 YFSETQ. The CDR3 DNA reads as TGCGCCAGCAGCTTTATGGTGGGTTCACCCCTCCACTTT. Its protein product is CASSFMVGSPLHF.

The chain links TRBV19 to TRBJ2-3, with D possibly TRBD2 on 6 matching bases. This CDR3 is built from 13 residues. Per germline, CDR1 LNHDA and CDR2 SQIVND (reference sequence). V was cut by 3 bases and J by 4 bases, with 8 bases left in between. The CDR3 is CASSIGGADTQYF. The CDR3 region has the DNA TGTGCCAGTAGTATCGGAGGGGCAGATACGCAGTATTTT.

The chain recombines TRBV30 with TRBJ2-7; D is perhaps TRBD1 or TRBD2 (6 bases each). The CDR3 spans 15 residues. V was shortened by 1 base and J by 4 bases, with 17 bases between the two germline ends. The germline CDR1 and CDR2 sequences are GTSNPN and SVGIG (reference sequence). CDR3 nucleotides: TGTGCCTGGAGTGCGGGCCTCGGGGGCAGTTACGAGCAGTACTTC. It specifies CAWSAGLGGSYEQYF. Variable domain in full (rest from reference TRBV30 and TRBJ2-7): SQTIHQWPATLVQPVGSPLSLECTVEGTSNPNLYWYRQAAGRGLQLLFYSVGIGQISSEVPQNLSASRPQDRQFILSSKKLLLSDSGFYLCAWSAGLGGSYEQYFGPGTRLTVT.

CDR3 protein: CASSQDPPDREGEQYF. The CDR3 DNA is TGTGCCAGCAGCCAAGATCCCCCTGACAGGGAGGGCGAGCAGTACTTC. The chain links TRBV4-2 to TRBJ2-7; D possibly matches TRBD1 or TRBD2 (7 bases each). This CDR3 contains 16 residues. Trimming removed 0 bases from V and 6 bases from J, with 18 bases in between. The germline gives CDR1 LGHNA, CDR2 YNFKEQ.

This clone was seen more than once but under ten times. As DNA, the CDR3 is TGTGCCAGCAGCGTATACGCTACAGGACGGCCCCAGCATTTT. Its protein product is CASSVYATGRPQHF. The V and J genes are TRBV9 and TRBJ1-5; a possible D gene is TRBD1 (5 bases). V lost 1 base, J lost 9 bases, and 14 bases lay in between. The CDR3 has 14 residues. CDR1 is SGDLS, CDR2 YYNGEE, per germline.